Shown below are 27 T cell receptor beta chains from a single sample sequenced in a study of blood T cell repertoires in COVID-19. Assay: immunoSEQ multiplex PCR; the TCRdb copy retains only in-frame clones and omits some. The sample shows some 28,000 clones, about 85% of them seen only once. The sequenced sample was peripheral blood. All receptors come from a human donor in a cohort sampled during active COVID-19.

The J gene is TRBJ1-4, the V gene TRBV6-1, with 11 bases matching TRBD1. The CDR3 runs 14 residues. The germline gives CDR1 MNHNS, CDR2 SASEGT. The junction had 6 bases not matched to a gene; V was cut back by 1 base and J by 14 bases. CDR3 residues: CASSEGDRGGSLFF. The CDR3 nucleotides are TGTGCCAGCAGTGAAGGGGACAGGGGGGGTTCGCTGTTTTTT.

The DNA for the CDR3 is TGTGCCAGCTCACCGGCAGGGTCTTCTGAAAAACTGTTTTTT. As protein: CASSPAGSSEKLFF. V gene TRBV18 combines with J gene TRBJ1-4; weak D call: TRBD1 (5 bases). The CDR3 covers 14 residues. Trimming pared 3 bases from V and 7 bases from J, leaving 12 bases between. Germline V gene sequence: CDR1 KGHSH, CDR2 LQKENI.

The chain recombines TRBV18 with TRBJ2-3, with a possible D match to TRBD2 (6 bases). Germline V CDR1 and CDR2: KGHSH, LQKENI. The CDR3 length is 18 residues. Trimming cost V 8 bases and J 6 bases, with 30 bases left between them. CDR3 nucleotide sequence: TGTGCCAGCACAACAGTCGGACTGGCGGGGATCGGGGCTGATACGCAGTATTTT. Its protein is CASTTVGLAGIGADTQYF.

This clone was counted a few times. The V call is TRBV2, the J call TRBJ1-5; D unclear. Germline CDR1 and CDR2: SNHLY and FYNNEI. The CDR3 runs 14 residues. V was shortened by 6 bases and J by 4 bases, with 13 bases between the two germline ends. The CDR3 DNA is TGTGCCAGCAGGGAACGAAGCCCTAATCAGCCCCAGCATTTT. This gives the protein CASRERSPNQPQHF.

This sequence joins TRBV29-1 and TRBJ1-1; D gene unclear. This CDR3 is 14 amino acids long. Germline CDR1 is SQVTM and CDR2 is ANQGSEA. V was trimmed by 4 bases and J by 3 bases, leaving 15 bases between them. This CDR3 reads CSVVAGNADTEAFF. The CDR3 region has the DNA TGCAGCGTTGTGGCCGGCAATGCGGACACTGAAGCTTTCTTT.

The chain has TRBV3-1 (or the pseudogene TRBV3-2) and TRBJ2-5, with 10 bases lining up with TRBD2. This CDR3 has 19 residues. Germline loops: CDR1 LGHDT, CDR2 YNNKEL (reference sequence). Trimming at V came to 1 base and at J to 0 bases, leaving 11 bases not matched to a gene. The chain's CDR3 is CASSQGLGLAGGNQETQYF. In DNA, the CDR3 is TGTGCCAGCAGCCAAGGTCTAGGTTTAGCGGGGGGAAACCAAGAGACCCAGTACTTC.

The chain couples TRBV5-1 to TRBJ1-1, with 11 bases identical to TRBD1. Germline V gene lookup returns CDR1 SGHRS and CDR2 YFSETQ. The CDR3 totals 16 residues. After removal of 1 base from V and 4 bases from J, the junction contained 6 bases not matched to a gene. DNA for the CDR3: TGCGCCAGCAGCTTGACCGGACAGGGGGCGTTCACTGAAGCTTTCTTT. Protein sequence: CASSLTGQGAFTEAFF.

V is TRBV28 and J is TRBJ1-1; 8 bases map to TRBD1. Per germline, CDR1 MDHEN and CDR2 SYDVKM. The junction had 8 bases not matched to a gene; V was cut back by 8 bases and J by 0 bases. The CDR3 runs to 15 residues. The CDR3, as DNA: TGTGCCAGCCCTCCCGGGACAGGCTTGAACACTGAAGCTTTCTTT. This translates into CASPPGTGLNTEAFF.

This sequence joins TRBV3-1 (or the pseudogene TRBV3-2) and TRBJ2-5; D may be TRBD2 (6 bases). This CDR3 is built from 15 residues. Trimming took off 2 bases at V and 4 bases at J, with 14 bases between the two ends. Germline assignment: CDR1 LGHDT and CDR2 YNNKEL (reference sequence). In DNA form, the CDR3 reads TGTGCCAGCAGCCAAAACTACGGGGGTGGAGAGACCCAGTACTTC. Protein: CASSQNYGGGETQYF.

The CDR3 protein is CSVEDWASRESYNEQFF. In nucleotides, the CDR3 is TGCAGCGTTGAAGATTGGGCTAGCCGAGAATCCTACAATGAGCAGTTCTTC. This sequence joins TRBV29-1 and TRBJ2-1; weak D call: TRBD2 (5 bases). This CDR3 region has 17 residues. V lost 0 bases and J 1 base, leaving 16 bases between the germline ends. The germline gives CDR1 SQVTM, CDR2 ANQGSEA.

The chain carries TRBV2 and TRBJ1-4, with D tentatively TRBD1 (5 bases). Germline V CDR1 and CDR2: SNHLY, FYNNEI. V was trimmed by 6 bases and J by 0 bases, leaving 11 bases between them. CDR3 length equals 15 residues. The CDR3 is CASSAGRTTNEKLFF. Written as DNA, the CDR3 is TGTGCCAGCAGCGCGGGACGGACAACTAATGAAAAACTGTTTTTT.

This chain connects TRBV6-1 to TRBJ2-4, with TRBD1 matching 9 bases. With 2 bases clipped from V and 13 bases from J, the junction kept 6 bases outside the gene matches. The CDR3 consists of 13 residues. Germline V gene sequence: CDR1 MNHNS, CDR2 SASEGT. Written as DNA, the CDR3 is TGTGCCAGCAGTGAATTGAGGGGACAGGGCCAGTACTTC. Translated, it gives CASSELRGQGQYF.

This clone has just a few counts. V usage is TRBV19 and J usage is TRBJ2-1; weak D call: TRBD1 (5 bases). Germline loops: CDR1 LNHDA, CDR2 SQIVND (reference sequence). The CDR3 is 13 amino acids. The V and J ends lost 6 bases and 6 bases respectively, with 12 bases between them. The CDR3 region has the DNA TGTGCCAGTAGCCCAGGGCAGCTCAATGAGCAGTTCTTC. Translating it yields CASSPGQLNEQFF.

This clone has only a few counts. The rearrangement links TRBV6-5 to TRBJ2-7, with 10 nucleotides matching TRBD1. The ends lost 6 bases at V and 3 bases at J; junction bases unmatched: 5. Germline V gives CDR1 MNHEY, CDR2 SVGAGI. The CDR3 consists of 14 residues. The CDR3 bases are TGTGCCAGCAGCACCGGGACAGGGGACTACGAGCAGTACTTC. Residues: CASSTGTGDYEQYF.

V is TRBV4-1 and J is TRBJ2-2, with 9 bases identical to TRBD1. V was clipped by 3 bases and J by 4 bases; unmatched bases: 9. CDR1 MGHRA and CDR2 YSYEKL come from the germline V gene. CDR3 length: 17 amino acids. CDR3: CASSQFPPGQGTGELFF. The DNA for the CDR3 is TGCGCCAGCAGCCAGTTCCCCCCGGGACAGGGCACCGGGGAGCTGTTTTTT.

The rearrangement joins TRBV5-6 to TRBJ1-1, with 9 bases fitting TRBD1. Germline-derived CDR1 and CDR2 are SGHDT and YYEEEE. V was pared by 3 bases and J by 6 bases, with 15 bases of the junction left unmatched. CDR3 size: 17 residues. In DNA form, the CDR3 reads TGTGCCAGCAGCTCCTCGGACAGGGGACACATCAGGGCTGAAGCTTTCTTT. It translates to CASSSSDRGHIRAEAFF.

The chain links TRBV4-1 to TRBJ2-7; TRBD2 agrees at 10 bases. The CDR3 spans 16 residues. Germline-derived CDR1 and CDR2 are MGHRA and YSYEKL. Trimming cost V 4 bases and J 1 base; bases outside gene matches: 7. In nucleotides, the CDR3 is TGCGCCAGCAGCCGATGGACTAGCGGTTCTTCCTACGAGCAGTACTTC. Translation: CASSRWTSGSSYEQYF.

The V call is TRBV4-1, the J call TRBJ2-7, with no clear D. Trimming took 6 bases from V and 2 from J, leaving 17 bases between them. CDR3 length equals 15 residues. Germline loops: CDR1 MGHRA, CDR2 YSYEKL. Written as DNA, the CDR3 is TGCGCCAGCAGGCCATCTGAGACAATTCCCTACGAGCAGTACTTC. Its translation: CASRPSETIPYEQYF.

J is TRBJ2-1 and V is TRBV19, with 14 bases fitting TRBD2. CDR3 length: 16 residues. V trimming: 3 bases; J trimming: 4 bases; junction bases outside the gene matches: 2. Germline V CDR1 and CDR2: LNHDA, SQIVND (reference sequence). For the CDR3, the DNA is TGTGCCAGTAGTATCGGGACTAGCGGGAGTTACAATGAGCAGTTCTTC. Its protein is CASSIGTSGSYNEQFF.

This chain uses TRBV7-9 with TRBJ2-1; 7 nucleotides agree with TRBD2. The CDR3 consists of 14 residues. CDR1 is SEHNR and CDR2 is FQNEAQ in the germline V gene (reference sequence). V dropped 1 base and J dropped 7; count of bases not matched to a gene: 4. For the CDR3, the DNA is TGTGCCAGCAGCTTAGGGACTAGAGAGAATGAGCAGTTCTTC. This codes for CASSLGTRENEQFF.

This rearrangement joins TRBV11-2 to TRBJ1-4; D may be TRBD1 (6 bases). This CDR3 is 14 amino acids long. The ends were cut back, 3 bases at V and 7 bases at J, with 12 bases in the middle. Germline CDR1 SGHAT, CDR2 FQNNGV. CDR3 region: CASSFVGAGEKLFF. As DNA, the CDR3 is TGTGCCAGCAGCTTCGTGGGGGCTGGTGAAAAACTGTTTTTT.

The V gene is TRBV7-3, the J gene TRBJ1-2; 10 positions match TRBD1. The CDR3 is 15 amino acids. Germline V lookup: CDR1 SGHTA, CDR2 FQGTGA. J lost 7 bases, V lost 5 bases, and 10 bases had no gene match. As DNA, the CDR3 is TGTGCCAGCAGCCCAAGGACAGGGGGTGTTCTTGGCTACACCTTC. Its protein product is CASSPRTGGVLGYTF.

This chain uses TRBV29-1 with TRBJ2-4; maybe TRBD2 (7 bases). Germline CDR1 SQVTM, CDR2 ANQGSEA. This CDR3 contains 13 residues. Trimming removed 4 bases at V and 3 bases at J, with 10 bases between. The CDR3 here is CSVGGGGKNIQYF. The CDR3 coding sequence is TGCAGCGTTGGGGGAGGGGGCAAAAACATTCAGTACTTC.

The V gene is TRBV5-1, the J gene TRBJ2-1; 13 bases are a match to TRBD2. The junction had 5 bases not matched to a gene; V was cut back by 2 bases and J by 3 bases. Germline lookup yields CDR1 SGHRS and CDR2 YFSETQ. This CDR3 region has 17 residues. The CDR3 is CASSFTGLAGVYNEQFF. The CDR3 region has the DNA TGCGCCAGCAGCTTCACCGGACTAGCGGGAGTCTACAATGAGCAGTTCTTC.

This clone was detected a few times. J is TRBJ2-1 and V is TRBV3-1 (or the pseudogene TRBV3-2); 9 bases match TRBD1. V dropped 7 bases and J dropped 9; count of bases not matched to a gene: 13. The CDR3 spans 15 residues. Germline CDR1 reads LGHDT; CDR2 reads YNNKEL (reference sequence). This CDR3 reads CASTPGQGFSAEQFF. The CDR3 region has the DNA TGTGCCAGCACCCCGGGACAGGGTTTTTCCGCTGAGCAGTTCTTC.

The chain joins TRBV10-1 to TRBJ1-4, with 7 positions matching TRBD1. This CDR3 spans 15 amino acids. V was clipped by 3 bases and J by 8 bases; unmatched bases: 9. From germline, CDR1 is WNHNN and CDR2 SYGVQD (reference sequence). CDR3 sequence: CASSDGSTGMEKLFF. The DNA of the CDR3 is TGCGCCAGCAGTGATGGTTCGACAGGGATGGAAAAACTGTTTTTT.

J is TRBJ2-5 and V is TRBV19, with D possibly matching TRBD1 (6 bases). This CDR3 has 14 residues. Germline V gene lookup returns CDR1 LNHDA and CDR2 SQIVND (reference sequence). The germline V and J ends were trimmed by 4 bases and 2 bases, with 11 bases remaining between them. CDR3 protein: CASSTSGTQETQYF. The CDR3 DNA is TGTGCCAGTAGTACATCCGGGACACAAGAGACCCAGTACTTC.